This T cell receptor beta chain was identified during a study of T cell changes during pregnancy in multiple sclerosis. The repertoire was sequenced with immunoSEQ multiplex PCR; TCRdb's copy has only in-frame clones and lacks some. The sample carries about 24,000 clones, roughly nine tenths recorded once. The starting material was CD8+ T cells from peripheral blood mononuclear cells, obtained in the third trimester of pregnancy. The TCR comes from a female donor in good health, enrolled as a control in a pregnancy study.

CDR3 in DNA: TGTGCCAGCAGTGAAGCGACAGGGGAAGTGAACGAGCAGTACTTC. As protein: CASSEATGEVNEQYF. This chain connects TRBV6-1 to TRBJ2-7, with 8 positions matching TRBD1. The CDR3 sequence is 15 residues long. CDR1 is MNHNS, CDR2 SASEGT, per germline. Losses at the gene ends were 0 bases for V and 5 bases for J; bases not matched to a gene: 6.